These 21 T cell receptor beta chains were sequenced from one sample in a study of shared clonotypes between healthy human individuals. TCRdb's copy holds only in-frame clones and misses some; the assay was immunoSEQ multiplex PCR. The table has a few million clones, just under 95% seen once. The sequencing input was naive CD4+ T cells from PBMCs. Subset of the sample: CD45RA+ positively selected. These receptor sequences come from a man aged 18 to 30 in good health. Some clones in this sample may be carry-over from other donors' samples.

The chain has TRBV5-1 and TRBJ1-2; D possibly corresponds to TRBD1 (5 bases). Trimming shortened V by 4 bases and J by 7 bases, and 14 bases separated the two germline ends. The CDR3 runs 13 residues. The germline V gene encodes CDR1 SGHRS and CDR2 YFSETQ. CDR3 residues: CASSPEGTGGYTF. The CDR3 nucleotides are TGCGCCAGCAGCCCTGAAGGAACAGGTGGCTACACCTTC. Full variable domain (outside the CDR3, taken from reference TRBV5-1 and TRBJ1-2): KAGVTQTPRYLIKTRGQQVTLSCSPISGHRSVSWYQQTPGQGLQFLFEYFSETQRNKGNFPGRFSGRQFSNSRSEMNVSTLELGDSALYLCASSPEGTGGYTFGSGTRLTVV.

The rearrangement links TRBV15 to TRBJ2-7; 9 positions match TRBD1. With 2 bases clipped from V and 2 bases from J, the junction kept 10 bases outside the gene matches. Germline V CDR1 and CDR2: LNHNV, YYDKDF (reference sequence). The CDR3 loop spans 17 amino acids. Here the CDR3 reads CATSRTGLGTGPYEQYF. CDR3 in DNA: TGTGCCACCAGCAGAACGGGTCTCGGGACAGGGCCCTACGAGCAGTACTTC. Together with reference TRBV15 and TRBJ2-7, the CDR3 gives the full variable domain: DAMVIQNPRYQVTQFGKPVTLSCSQTLNHNVMYWYQQKSSQAPKLLFHYYDKDFNNEADTPDNFQSRRPNTSFCFLDIRSPGLGDTAMYLCATSRTGLGTGPYEQYFGPGTRLTVT.

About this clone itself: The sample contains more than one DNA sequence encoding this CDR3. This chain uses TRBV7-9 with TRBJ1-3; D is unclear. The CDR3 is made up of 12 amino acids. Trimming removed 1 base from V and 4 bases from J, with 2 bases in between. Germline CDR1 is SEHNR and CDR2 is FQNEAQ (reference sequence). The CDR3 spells CASSLDGNTIYF. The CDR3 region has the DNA TGTGCCAGCAGCTTAGACGGAAACACCATATATTTT.

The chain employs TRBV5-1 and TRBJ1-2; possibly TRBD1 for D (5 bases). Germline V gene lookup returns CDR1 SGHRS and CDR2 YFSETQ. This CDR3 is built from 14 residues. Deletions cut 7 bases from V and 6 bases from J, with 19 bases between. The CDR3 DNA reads TGCGCCAGCCGCCCGGTCCAGGGAGGACATGGCTACACCTTC. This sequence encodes CASRPVQGGHGYTF.

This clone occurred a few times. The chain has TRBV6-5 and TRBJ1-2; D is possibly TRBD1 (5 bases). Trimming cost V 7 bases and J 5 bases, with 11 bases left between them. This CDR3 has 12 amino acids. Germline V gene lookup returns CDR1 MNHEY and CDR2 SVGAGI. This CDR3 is CASNNGGYGYTF. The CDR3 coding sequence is TGTGCCAGCAATAACGGGGGTTATGGCTACACCTTC.

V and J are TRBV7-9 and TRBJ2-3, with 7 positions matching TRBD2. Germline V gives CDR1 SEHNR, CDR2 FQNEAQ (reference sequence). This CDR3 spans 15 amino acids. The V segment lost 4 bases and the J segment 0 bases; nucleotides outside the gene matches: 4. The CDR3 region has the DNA TGTGCCAGCAGCTCTCATAGCGGGAGCACAGATACGCAGTATTTT. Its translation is CASSSHSGSTDTQYF.

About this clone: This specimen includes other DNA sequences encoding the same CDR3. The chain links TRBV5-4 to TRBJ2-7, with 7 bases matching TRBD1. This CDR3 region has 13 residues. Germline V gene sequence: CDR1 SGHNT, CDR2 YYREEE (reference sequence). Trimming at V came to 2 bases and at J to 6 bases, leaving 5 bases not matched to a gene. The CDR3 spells CASSLDRVGEQYF. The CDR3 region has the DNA TGTGCCAGCAGCTTAGACAGGGTAGGCGAGCAGTACTTC.

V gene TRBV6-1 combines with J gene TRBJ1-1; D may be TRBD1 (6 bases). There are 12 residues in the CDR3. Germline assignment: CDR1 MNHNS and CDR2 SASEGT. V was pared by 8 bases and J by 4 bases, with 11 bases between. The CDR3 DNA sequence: TGTGCCAGCTACAGGGTCCCCACTGAAGCTTTCTTT. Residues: CASYRVPTEAFF.

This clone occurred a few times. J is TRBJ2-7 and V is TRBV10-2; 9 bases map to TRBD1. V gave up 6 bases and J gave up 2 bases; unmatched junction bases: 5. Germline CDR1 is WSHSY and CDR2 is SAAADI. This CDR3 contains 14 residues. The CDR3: CASRTGGATYEQYF. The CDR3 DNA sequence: TGCGCCAGCAGAACAGGGGGCGCAACCTACGAGCAGTACTTC.

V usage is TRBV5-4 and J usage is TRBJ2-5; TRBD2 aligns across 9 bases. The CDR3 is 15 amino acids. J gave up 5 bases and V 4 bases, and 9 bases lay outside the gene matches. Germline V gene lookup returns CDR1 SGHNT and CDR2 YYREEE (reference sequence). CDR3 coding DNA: TGTGCCAGCAGCGCTGTTACTAGCGGGCTGGAGACCCAGTACTTC. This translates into CASSAVTSGLETQYF.

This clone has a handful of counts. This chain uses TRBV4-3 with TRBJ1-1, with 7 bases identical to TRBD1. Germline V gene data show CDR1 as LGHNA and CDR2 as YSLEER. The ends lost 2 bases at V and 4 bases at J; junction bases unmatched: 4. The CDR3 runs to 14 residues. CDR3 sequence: CASSQPGTATEAFF. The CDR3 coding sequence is TGCGCCAGCAGCCAACCTGGGACAGCCACTGAAGCTTTCTTT.

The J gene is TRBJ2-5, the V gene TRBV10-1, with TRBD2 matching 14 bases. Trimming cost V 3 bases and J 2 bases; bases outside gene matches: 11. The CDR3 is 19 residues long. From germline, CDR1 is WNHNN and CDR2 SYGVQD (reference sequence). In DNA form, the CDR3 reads TGCGCCAGCAGTGAAAATGGGACTAGCGGGAGTCGCTGTCAAGAGACCCAGTACTTC. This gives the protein CASSENGTSGSRCQETQYF.

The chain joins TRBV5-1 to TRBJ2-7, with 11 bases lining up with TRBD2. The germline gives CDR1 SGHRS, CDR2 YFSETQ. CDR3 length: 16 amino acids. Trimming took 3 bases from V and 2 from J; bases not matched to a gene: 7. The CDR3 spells CASSSNPGLAAYEQYF. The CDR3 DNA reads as TGCGCCAGCAGCTCTAACCCGGGACTAGCGGCCTACGAGCAGTACTTC.

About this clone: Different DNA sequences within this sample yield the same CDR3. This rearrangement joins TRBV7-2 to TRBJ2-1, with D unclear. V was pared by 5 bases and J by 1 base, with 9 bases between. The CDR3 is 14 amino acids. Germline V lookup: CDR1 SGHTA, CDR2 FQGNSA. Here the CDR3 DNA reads TGTGCCAGCAGCCCCGGACCTTCCTACAATGAGCAGTTCTTC. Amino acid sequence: CASSPGPSYNEQFF.

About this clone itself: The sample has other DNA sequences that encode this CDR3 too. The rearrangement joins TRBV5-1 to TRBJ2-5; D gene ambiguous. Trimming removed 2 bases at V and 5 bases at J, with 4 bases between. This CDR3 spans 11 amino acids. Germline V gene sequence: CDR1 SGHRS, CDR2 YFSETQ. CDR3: CASSLAETQYF. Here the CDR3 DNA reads TGCGCCAGCAGCTTAGCGGAGACCCAGTACTTC.

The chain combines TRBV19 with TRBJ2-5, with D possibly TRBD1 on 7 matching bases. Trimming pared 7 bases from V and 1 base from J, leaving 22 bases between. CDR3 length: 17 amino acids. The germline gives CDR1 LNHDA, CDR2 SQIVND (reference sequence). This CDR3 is CASTKMVGGTAQETQYF. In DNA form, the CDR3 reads TGTGCCAGTACTAAAATGGTTGGCGGGACAGCCCAAGAGACCCAGTACTTC.

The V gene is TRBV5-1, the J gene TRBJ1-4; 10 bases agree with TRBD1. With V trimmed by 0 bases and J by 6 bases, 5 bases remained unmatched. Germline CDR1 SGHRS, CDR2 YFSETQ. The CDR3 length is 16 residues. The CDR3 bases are TGCGCCAGCAGCTTGGCACCGGGACAGGGGTATGAAAAACTGTTTTTT. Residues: CASSLAPGQGYEKLFF.

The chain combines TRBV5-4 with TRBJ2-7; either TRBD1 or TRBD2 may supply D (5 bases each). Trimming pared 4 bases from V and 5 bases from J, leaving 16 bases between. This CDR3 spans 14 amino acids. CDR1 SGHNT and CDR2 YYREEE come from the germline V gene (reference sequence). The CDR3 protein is CASSGGPLGDEQYF. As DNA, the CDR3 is TGTGCCAGCAGCGGGGGACCGCTTGGCGACGAGCAGTACTTC.

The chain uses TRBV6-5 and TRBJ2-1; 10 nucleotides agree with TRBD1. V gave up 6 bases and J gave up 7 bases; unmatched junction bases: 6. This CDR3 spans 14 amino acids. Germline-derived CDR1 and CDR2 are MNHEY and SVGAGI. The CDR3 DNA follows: TGTGCCAGCAGCCGGGACAGGGGCGGGAATGAGCAGTTCTTC. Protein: CASSRDRGGNEQFF.

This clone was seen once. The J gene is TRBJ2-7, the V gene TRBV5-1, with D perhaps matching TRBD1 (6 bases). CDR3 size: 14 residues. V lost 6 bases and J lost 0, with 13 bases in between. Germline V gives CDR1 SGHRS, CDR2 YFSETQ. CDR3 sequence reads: CASTRDTTSYEQYF. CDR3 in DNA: TGCGCCAGCACCCGGGACACAACCTCCTACGAGCAGTACTTC.

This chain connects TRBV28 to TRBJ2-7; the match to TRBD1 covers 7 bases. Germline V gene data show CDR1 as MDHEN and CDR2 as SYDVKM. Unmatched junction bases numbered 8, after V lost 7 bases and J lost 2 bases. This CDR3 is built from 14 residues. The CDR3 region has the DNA TGTGCCAGCATCAGACCGGGACAGACCTACGAGCAGTACTTC. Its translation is CASIRPGQTYEQYF.